The T cell receptor beta chain under discussion was sequenced for a study of T cell repertoires in aging, cancer and after chemotherapy. Peripheral blood genomic DNA, not sorted cells or RNA, was the template. The CDR3 spans 16 residues. Trimming left V 3 bases short and J 4 bases short, with 18 bases between. Germline V gives CDR1 KGHSH, CDR2 LQKENI. Rearranged V-D-J TRB sequences were amplified with a mixed TRB-A/B primer pool. Each CDR3 protein gets one entry after TCRdb re-called the multiplex PCR reads with MiXCR. The table lists fewer than 2,000 distinct CDR3 sequences, about a third of them singletons.

The clonotype comes from a human donor with a solid tumor. This chain connects TRBV18 to TRBJ1-2, with TRBD1 as a possible D gene (6 bases). Input material: blood. CDR3 nucleotides: TGTGCCAGCTCACCCACAGGGACGCCTGAAACCTATGGCTACACCTTC. Amino acids: CASSPTGTPETYGYTF.